The T cell receptor (beta chain) under discussion was sequenced for a study of blood T cell repertoires in COVID-19. As for the study in general: Acute and convalescent COVID-19 samples came from the United States, Italy and Spain. T cells, B-cell-depleted T cells, or PBMCs provided the cDNA or gDNA that served as material.

Original processing methods: Reference gene primer amplification in the assay estimated nucleated cell counts. Only in-frame clones appear in the TCRdb table, and some are missing; sequencing was by immunoSEQ multiplex PCR. The D gene and trimming were derived from the DNA, and the V and J assignments and clone size from that table. The repertoire holds about 210,000 clones, more than 70% seen once, with 7% to 10% in the top ten. CDR1 SEHNR and CDR2 FQNEAQ come from the germline V gene (reference sequence). The CDR3 contains 14 residues. V gave up 0 bases and J gave up 8 bases; unmatched junction bases: 1.

The gene calls are TRBV7-9 and TRBJ1-6; 7 bases agree with TRBD1. The origin of this receptor is a woman between 45 and 60 years old with acute or convalescent COVID-19. The material sequenced was peripheral blood. The CDR3 is CASSLAQGYSPLHF. The CDR3 nucleotides read TGTGCCAGCAGCTTAGCACAGGGGTATTCACCCCTCCACTTT.